One sample yielded the 9 T cell receptor beta chains listed below, sequenced in a study of blood T cell repertoires in COVID-19. The table came from immunoSEQ multiplex PCR; TCRdb's copy has only in-frame clones and leaves some out. The sample carries some 170,000 clones, approximately 86% recorded once. The specimen sequenced was peripheral blood. The receptors shown here come from a woman aged 50 to 65 with acute or convalescent COVID-19.

This chain connects TRBV7-9 to TRBJ1-3, with D possibly TRBD1 on 5 matching bases. The CDR3 is 13 residues long. V dropped 5 bases and J dropped 7 bases, with 12 bases sitting between them. The germline V gene encodes CDR1 SEHNR and CDR2 FQNEAQ (reference sequence). The CDR3 reads CASSPQGTNTIYF. CDR3 sequence (DNA): TGTGCCAGCAGCCCCCAGGGCACTAACACCATATATTTT. The variable domain in full, completed from reference TRBV7-9 and TRBJ1-3, reads DTGVSQNPRHKITKRGQNVTFRCDPISEHNRLYWYRQTLGQGPEFLTYFQNEAQLEKSRLLSDRFSAERPKGSFSTLEIQRTEQGDSAMYLCASSPQGTNTIYFGEGSWLTVV.

This chain joins TRBV7-9 and TRBJ2-7; 8 bases align to TRBD2. This CDR3 comprises 14 residues. Germline V CDR1 and CDR2: SEHNR, FQNEAQ (reference sequence). V dropped 6 bases and J dropped 5; count of bases not matched to a gene: 9. The CDR3 DNA is TGTGCCAGCAGTCTAAGCGGGAGCCCCCACGAGCAGTACTTC. This translates into CASSLSGSPHEQYF.

The rearrangement links TRBV2 to TRBJ2-7; 8 bases match TRBD1. This CDR3 comprises 12 residues. The germline gives CDR1 SNHLY, CDR2 FYNNEI. Germline trimming cut 11 bases from V and 3 bases from J; bases unmatched to any gene: 6. CDR3 DNA: TGTGCCGGATCCGGGACAGGCTACGAGCAGTACTTC. The encoded protein is CAGSGTGYEQYF.

The chain carries TRBV7-9 and TRBJ1-2; 11 nucleotides align to TRBD1. V trimming: 5 bases; J trimming: 7 bases; junction bases outside the gene matches: 3. The CDR3 runs 13 residues. Germline V gives CDR1 SEHNR, CDR2 FQNEAQ (reference sequence). Here the CDR3 reads CASSPGQGGGYTF. Here the CDR3 DNA reads TGTGCCAGCAGCCCGGGACAGGGGGGTGGCTACACCTTC.

In the case of this clone: Other nucleotide sequences in the sample specify the same CDR3. V and J are TRBV6-5 and TRBJ1-5; a possible D gene is TRBD1 (5 bases). The V end lost 7 bases, the J end lost 0 bases, and 10 bases lay between the germline ends. CDR1 is MNHEY, CDR2 SVGAGI, per germline. The CDR3 is 14 amino acids. DNA of the CDR3: TGTGCCAGCAATCCAACAGGTAGCAATCAGCCCCAGCATTTT. This codes for CASNPTGSNQPQHF.

This clone was seen a handful of times. This chain uses TRBV30 with TRBJ2-3; 10 nucleotides agree with TRBD1. The CDR3 consists of 12 residues. Germline CDR1 is GTSNPN and CDR2 is SVGIG (reference sequence). V lost 8 bases, J lost 7 bases, and 6 bases stayed unmatched. CDR3 nucleotide sequence: TGTGCCGGAGACAGGGGGCCGTATACGCAGTATTTT. Residues: CAGDRGPYTQYF.

The chain uses TRBV6-5 and TRBJ2-7; D uncertain. Per the germline V gene, CDR1 is MNHEY and CDR2 is SVGAGI. CDR3 length equals 16 residues. Trimming pared 0 bases from V and 1 base from J, leaving 13 bases between. CDR3 loop: CASSYSFSSVSYEQYF. The CDR3 DNA is TGTGCCAGCAGTTACTCGTTCTCTTCGGTATCCTACGAGCAGTACTTC.

The gene calls are TRBV5-6 and TRBJ2-7; a possible D gene is TRBD1 (6 bases). With 4 bases removed from V and 8 bases from J, the gap between germline ends came to 10 bases. CDR3 size: 11 residues. CDR1 is SGHDT and CDR2 is YYEEEE in the germline V gene. The CDR3 loop reads CASSRQGQQYF. CDR3 nucleotide sequence: TGTGCCAGCAGCCGGCAGGGGCAGCAGTACTTC.

This sequence joins TRBV18 and TRBJ2-7; D is possibly TRBD1 (6 bases). Germline-derived CDR1 and CDR2 are KGHSH and LQKENI. V lost 6 bases and J 1 base, leaving 13 bases between the germline ends. The CDR3 is 14 amino acids. The CDR3 DNA reads as TGTGCCAGCTCCTGGCAAGGACAGTCCTACGAGCAGTACTTC. It is translated as CASSWQGQSYEQYF.